A selection of T cell receptor beta chains follows, all from one sample in a study of T cells in localized non-small cell lung cancer. Measured with immunoSEQ multiplex PCR; TCRdb has only the in-frame clones, and not every one. The sample carries 20,000 to 25,000 clones, about nine tenths recorded once. The sequences come from peripheral blood, collected before any cancer treatment. The receptors originated from a woman aged 35 to 69 with stage I lung adenocarcinoma. The CDR3 runs from the conserved cysteine through the conserved F or W. Fields, in order: clone size, J gene, V gene, D gene, CDR3 protein, CDR3 DNA. A D gene is named only where the DNA matches it firmly. Some rows have no size entry. The others give once, few or many, or a class for an expanded clone.

clone size: NA; J gene: TRBJ2-1; V gene: TRBV5-1; D gene: NA; CDR3 protein: CASSLAAGLRGEQFF; CDR3 DNA: TGCGCCAGCAGCTTGGCAGCAGGGCTACGCGGTGAGCAGTTCTTC
clone size: once; J gene: TRBJ2-1; V gene: TRBV19; D gene: TRBD2; CDR3 protein: CASSRTSGRGTEQFF; CDR3 DNA: TGTGCCAGTAGTAGAACTAGCGGGAGGGGAACTGAGCAGTTCTTC
clone size: NA; J gene: TRBJ2-7; V gene: TRBV6-1; D gene: TRBD1; CDR3 protein: CASEITGTVSYEQYF; CDR3 DNA: TGTGCCAGCGAAATAACCGGGACAGTCTCCTACGAGCAGTACTTC
clone size: NA; J gene: TRBJ1-1; V gene: TRBV30; D gene: TRBD1; CDR3 protein: CAWRGQVNTEAFF; CDR3 DNA: TGTGCCTGGAGGGGACAGGTGAACACTGAAGCTTTCTTT
clone size: NA; J gene: TRBJ2-5; V gene: TRBV2; D gene: NA; CDR3 protein: CASQELEETQYF; CDR3 DNA: TGTGCCAGCCAGGAGCTGGAAGAGACCCAGTACTTC
clone size: NA; J gene: TRBJ2-3; V gene: TRBV27; D gene: NA; CDR3 protein: CASRGIGQNTDTQYF; CDR3 DNA: TGTGCCAGCAGGGGTATCGGACAGAACACAGATACGCAGTATTTT
clone size: NA; J gene: TRBJ1-2; V gene: TRBV28; D gene: NA; CDR3 protein: CASSRGPTNYGYTF; CDR3 DNA: TGTGCCAGCAGCCGGGGACCGACTAACTATGGCTACACCTTC
clone size: NA; J gene: TRBJ2-1; V gene: TRBV9; D gene: NA; CDR3 protein: CASSVGPPRGRQFF; CDR3 DNA: TGTGCCAGCAGCGTAGGGCCCCCCAGGGGACGGCAGTTCTTC
clone size: NA; J gene: TRBJ1-4; V gene: TRBV5-5; D gene: TRBD1; CDR3 protein: CASSITTGGDEKLFF; CDR3 DNA: TGTGCCAGCAGCATCACGACAGGGGGCGATGAAAAACTGTTTTTT
clone size: NA; J gene: TRBJ2-5; V gene: TRBV6-5; D gene: NA; CDR3 protein: CASSYGTFEAQYF; CDR3 DNA: TGTGCCAGCAGTTATGGGACATTCGAGGCCCAGTACTTC
clone size: once; J gene: TRBJ2-5; V gene: TRBV7-3; D gene: NA; CDR3 protein: CASSLAISAGYQETQYF; CDR3 DNA: TGTGCCAGCAGCTTAGCGATTTCGGCAGGGTACCAAGAGACCCAGTACTTC
clone size: NA; J gene: TRBJ2-2; V gene: TRBV12-5; D gene: NA; CDR3 protein: CASGEGENTGELFF; CDR3 DNA: TGTGCTAGTGGGGAAGGAGAGAACACCGGGGAGCTGTTTTTT
clone size: NA; J gene: TRBJ1-2; V gene: TRBV5-1; D gene: TRBD1; CDR3 protein: CASSSWDRGPYGYTF; CDR3 DNA: TGCGCCAGCAGCTCATGGGACAGGGGACCCTATGGCTACACCTTC
clone size: NA; J gene: TRBJ2-5; V gene: TRBV7-2; D gene: TRBD1; CDR3 protein: CASSFGTGEWETQYF; CDR3 DNA: TGTGCCAGCAGCTTCGGGACAGGGGAATGGGAGACCCAGTACTTC
clone size: NA; J gene: TRBJ1-5; V gene: TRBV4-1; D gene: NA; CDR3 protein: CASSQSPFTGLRTQPQHF; CDR3 DNA: TGCGCCAGCAGCCAATCCCCCTTTACAGGGTTGAGGACGCAGCCCCAGCATTTT
clone size: NA; J gene: TRBJ1-2; V gene: TRBV10-3; D gene: NA; CDR3 protein: CAVSPSVGYGYTF; CDR3 DNA: TGTGCCGTTTCTCCGAGTGTAGGCTATGGCTACACCTTC
clone size: NA; J gene: TRBJ1-4; V gene: TRBV15; D gene: NA; CDR3 protein: CATSRGIIAANEKLFF; CDR3 DNA: TGTGCCACCAGCAGGGGTATTATCGCGGCTAATGAAAAACTGTTTTTT
clone size: NA; J gene: TRBJ1-3; V gene: TRBV5-1; D gene: NA; CDR3 protein: CASSLAGPNSGNTIYF; CDR3 DNA: TGCGCCAGCAGCTTGGCCGGGCCTAACTCTGGAAACACCATATATTTT
clone size: NA; J gene: TRBJ2-4; V gene: TRBV29-1; D gene: NA; CDR3 protein: CSVLWGIQYF; CDR3 DNA: TGCAGCGTTCTTTGGGGCATTCAGTACTTC
clone size: NA; J gene: TRBJ2-1; V gene: TRBV7-2; D gene: TRBD2; CDR3 protein: CASSLTSGTHEQFF; CDR3 DNA: TGTGCCAGCAGCCTGACTAGCGGGACACATGAGCAGTTCTTC
clone size: NA; J gene: TRBJ2-1; V gene: TRBV14; D gene: NA; CDR3 protein: CASRQPQGPRIYNEQFF; CDR3 DNA: TGTGCCAGCAGGCAACCCCAGGGACCTCGGATCTACAATGAGCAGTTCTTC
clone size: NA; J gene: TRBJ2-7; V gene: TRBV30; D gene: TRBD1; CDR3 protein: CAWSEGQLVSYEQYF; CDR3 DNA: TGTGCCTGGAGTGAGGGACAGCTTGTTTCCTACGAGCAGTACTTC
clone size: NA; J gene: TRBJ2-3; V gene: TRBV19; D gene: NA; CDR3 protein: CASSKGQGPTDTQYF; CDR3 DNA: TGTGCCAGTAGTAAGGGGCAGGGACCCACAGATACGCAGTATTTT
clone size: NA; J gene: TRBJ1-5; V gene: TRBV29-1; D gene: NA; CDR3 protein: CSVGERINQPQHF; CDR3 DNA: TGCAGCGTTGGGGAACGGATCAATCAGCCCCAGCATTTT
clone size: NA; J gene: TRBJ1-1; V gene: TRBV7-9; D gene: NA; CDR3 protein: CASRLGARSGNTEAFF; CDR3 DNA: TGTGCCAGCCGCCTGGGGGCGCGGAGTGGGAACACTGAAGCTTTCTTT
clone size: NA; J gene: TRBJ1-1; V gene: TRBV30; D gene: NA; CDR3 protein: CAWSVFHFGGSTEAFF; CDR3 DNA: TGTGCCTGGAGTGTATTCCACTTCGGCGGGAGCACTGAAGCTTTCTTT
clone size: NA; J gene: TRBJ1-1; V gene: TRBV5-1; D gene: NA; CDR3 protein: CASSLEEGSTEAFF; CDR3 DNA: TGCGCCAGCAGCTTGGAGGAGGGGAGCACTGAAGCTTTCTTT
clone size: NA; J gene: TRBJ2-2; V gene: TRBV5-4; D gene: NA; CDR3 protein: CASSLDGATGELFF; CDR3 DNA: TGTGCCAGCAGCTTGGACGGTGCCACCGGGGAGCTGTTTTTT
clone size: NA; J gene: TRBJ2-4; V gene: TRBV4-1; D gene: TRBD1; CDR3 protein: CASSQDRGTGQYF; CDR3 DNA: TGCGCCAGCAGCCAAGATAGGGGGACAGGTCAGTACTTC
clone size: NA; J gene: TRBJ2-7; V gene: TRBV5-4; D gene: NA; CDR3 protein: CASSEGATKYEQYF; CDR3 DNA: TGTGCCAGCAGCGAGGGAGCGACTAAATACGAGCAGTACTTC
clone size: NA; J gene: TRBJ1-5; V gene: TRBV4-3; D gene: NA; CDR3 protein: CASSRIYSGRTQPQHF; CDR3 DNA: TGCGCCAGCAGCCGGATATATTCAGGGAGGACCCAGCCCCAGCATTTT
clone size: NA; J gene: TRBJ2-5; V gene: TRBV11-2; D gene: NA; CDR3 protein: CASSLDSGQETQYF; CDR3 DNA: TGTGCCAGCAGCTTAGATTCGGGGCAAGAGACCCAGTACTTC
clone size: NA; J gene: TRBJ1-1; V gene: TRBV11-2; D gene: NA; CDR3 protein: CASSSWGRRDTEAFF; CDR3 DNA: TGTGCCAGCAGCTCGTGGGGGCGGCGGGACACTGAAGCTTTCTTT
clone size: NA; J gene: TRBJ2-3; V gene: TRBV28; D gene: NA; CDR3 protein: CASSKDRIPTDTQYF; CDR3 DNA: TGTGCCAGCAGTAAGGACCGAATCCCTACAGATACGCAGTATTTT
clone size: NA; J gene: TRBJ1-2; V gene: TRBV28; D gene: NA; CDR3 protein: CASSLGRNYGYTF; CDR3 DNA: TGTGCCAGCAGTTTAGGAAGAAACTATGGCTACACCTTC
clone size: NA; J gene: TRBJ1-1; V gene: TRBV19; D gene: NA; CDR3 protein: CASSIKGAYTEAFF; CDR3 DNA: TGTGCCAGTAGTATCAAGGGAGCTTACACTGAAGCTTTCTTT
clone size: NA; J gene: TRBJ2-3; V gene: TRBV19; D gene: TRBD2; CDR3 protein: CASWGGTDTQYF; CDR3 DNA: TGTGCCAGTTGGGGGGGGACAGATACGCAGTATTTT
clone size: NA; J gene: TRBJ2-7; V gene: TRBV27; D gene: NA; CDR3 protein: CASSIGTNYEQYF; CDR3 DNA: TGTGCCAGCAGCATCGGGACAAACTACGAGCAGTACTTC
clone size: NA; J gene: TRBJ1-4; V gene: TRBV4-1; D gene: NA; CDR3 protein: CASSFRLNEKLFF; CDR3 DNA: TGCGCCAGCAGCTTTAGACTTAATGAAAAACTGTTTTTT
clone size: once; J gene: TRBJ2-2; V gene: TRBV9; D gene: NA; CDR3 protein: CASSVALANTGELFF; CDR3 DNA: TGTGCCAGCAGCGTAGCTTTGGCGAACACCGGGGAGCTGTTTTTT
clone size: NA; J gene: TRBJ1-1; V gene: TRBV19; D gene: NA; CDR3 protein: CASGSGTSNTEAFF; CDR3 DNA: TGTGCCAGTGGTTCCGGGACGTCGAACACTGAAGCTTTCTTT
clone size: NA; J gene: TRBJ1-5; V gene: TRBV11-2; D gene: NA; CDR3 protein: CASSLGSGNNQPQHF; CDR3 DNA: TGTGCCAGCAGCTTAGGTTCAGGGAACAATCAGCCCCAGCATTTT
clone size: NA; J gene: TRBJ2-7; V gene: TRBV28; D gene: NA; CDR3 protein: CASRPTWGDEQYF; CDR3 DNA: TGTGCCAGCAGACCGACCTGGGGCGACGAGCAGTACTTC
clone size: few; J gene: TRBJ2-5; V gene: TRBV5-4; D gene: NA; CDR3 protein: CASSLAVGQFLEETQYF; CDR3 DNA: TGTGCCAGCAGCTTGGCGGTAGGACAGTTCCTTGAGGAGACCCAGTACTTC
clone size: NA; J gene: TRBJ2-7; V gene: TRBV6-1; D gene: TRBD1; CDR3 protein: CASKGGVGQGNEQYF; CDR3 DNA: TGTGCCAGCAAAGGGGGTGTGGGACAGGGAAACGAGCAGTACTTC
clone size: NA; J gene: TRBJ1-6; V gene: TRBV6-5; D gene: NA; CDR3 protein: CASSYSRGSPLHF; CDR3 DNA: TGTGCCAGCAGTTACTCGCGGGGTTCACCCCTCCACTTT
clone size: NA; J gene: TRBJ2-3; V gene: TRBV6-6; D gene: NA; CDR3 protein: CASRAGHTDTQYF; CDR3 DNA: TGTGCCAGCAGGGCAGGGCACACAGATACGCAGTATTTT
clone size: NA; J gene: TRBJ1-4; V gene: TRBV2; D gene: TRBD1; CDR3 protein: CASSQRTGTNEKLFF; CDR3 DNA: TGTGCCAGCAGCCAACGGACAGGGACTAATGAAAAACTGTTTTTT
clone size: NA; J gene: TRBJ2-1; V gene: TRBV19; D gene: TRBD2; CDR3 protein: CASSIRREGNNEQFF; CDR3 DNA: TGTGCCAGTAGTATCAGGCGGGAGGGTAACAATGAGCAGTTCTTC
clone size: few; J gene: TRBJ1-2; V gene: TRBV18; D gene: NA; CDR3 protein: CASSPPLTGRIYGYTF; CDR3 DNA: TGTGCCAGCTCACCACCCTTGACAGGTCGGATCTATGGCTACACCTTC
clone size: NA; J gene: TRBJ2-3; V gene: TRBV18; D gene: NA; CDR3 protein: CASSPHARDTQYF; CDR3 DNA: TGTGCCAGCTCACCACACGCCCGCGATACGCAGTATTTT
clone size: once; J gene: TRBJ2-2; V gene: TRBV5-1; D gene: NA; CDR3 protein: CASSLLVGTFRGGELFF; CDR3 DNA: TGCGCCAGCAGTCTGCTGGTGGGAACATTTCGGGGCGGGGAGCTGTTTTTT
clone size: NA; J gene: TRBJ2-4; V gene: TRBV21-1; D gene: NA; CDR3 protein: CASSKPRQAPKNIQYF; CDR3 DNA: TGTGCCAGCAGCAAACCTAGACAGGCCCCTAAAAACATTCAGTACTTC
clone size: NA; J gene: TRBJ1-1; V gene: TRBV4-3; D gene: TRBD1; CDR3 protein: CASSQAEGDSTEAFF; CDR3 DNA: TGCGCCAGCAGCCAGGCCGAGGGGGACAGCACTGAAGCTTTCTTT
clone size: NA; J gene: TRBJ2-5; V gene: TRBV5-4; D gene: NA; CDR3 protein: CASSMLQVSAARETQYF; CDR3 DNA: TGTGCCAGCAGCATGCTCCAAGTCTCGGCGGCGCGGGAGACCCAGTACTTC